The count of the clone carrying this T cell receptor beta chain is one. Per the study methods: The authors estimated nucleated cell counts from reference gene primer amplification. Repertoires were generated with immunoSEQ multiplex PCR, while TCRdb's copy carries only in-frame clones and drops some. V, J and clone size reflect that table, while D and trimming were determined from the DNA. The sample includes some 190,000 clones, around 82% seen only once; the top ten take about 11%. The CDR3 totals 15 residues. Germline V CDR1 and CDR2: LNHDA, SQIVND (reference sequence). Trimming shortened V by 7 bases and J by 0 bases, and 13 bases separated the two germline ends. This sample was included in a study of blood T cell repertoires in COVID-19.

The chain links TRBV19 to TRBJ2-1; possibly TRBD2 for D (6 bases). This sequence originates from a woman over 75 with active or convalescent COVID-19. Sample: peripheral blood. CDR3 coding DNA: TGTGCCAGTACCCCGGAGGGGAGCTCCTACAATGAGCAGTTCTTC. Its protein is CASTPEGSSYNEQFF.